What follows is one T cell receptor beta chain and its context. The record originates from a study of blood T cell repertoires in COVID-19. Study details: Sites in the United States, Italy and Spain provided acute and convalescent COVID-19 samples. T cells, B-cell-depleted T cells, or PBMCs supplied cDNA or gDNA.

This CDR3 spans 15 amino acids. The V segment lost 10 bases and the J segment 0 bases; nucleotides outside the gene matches: 9. CDR1 and CDR2 from the germline V gene are MNHEY and SVGAGI. As originally analysed: Estimation of nucleated cell counts relied on the amplification of reference gene primers. Method: immunoSEQ multiplex PCR; TCRdb's copy keeps in-frame clones and lacks some. Clone size and V and J calls were adopted from that table, with D and trimming inferred from the DNA. Among some 120,000 clones listed, about 76% were seen once. This chain joins TRBV6-5 and TRBJ1-5; TRBD1 matches at 7 bases. This TCR derives from an elderly man with acute or convalescent COVID-19. Sequencing used peripheral blood. CDR3: CATRTGIDSNQPQHF. The CDR3 DNA is TGTGCCACCCGGACAGGAATCGATAGCAATCAGCCCCAGCATTTT.